This entry describes one TCR beta chain. Its antigen is not identified. This entry is derived from a study of response to subunit inactivated influenza vaccine. Study conclusions and caveats: Authors proposed each seasonal influenza vaccination draws in few new T cells.

Trimming stripped 3 bases from V and 6 bases from J, with 17 bases between. Germline V gene data show CDR1 as LGHDT and CDR2 as YNNKEL (reference sequence). The CDR3 extends over 15 amino acids. A single record per CDR3 protein comes from TCRdb applying MiXCR to the RT-PCR reads. The sample records 550,000 to 600,000 distinct CDR3 sequences, about 10% being singletons. The rearrangement uses TRBV3-1 and TRBJ1-1; D may be TRBD1 (5 bases). Specimen: PBMCs from blood, collected on the day of vaccination. This TCR was recovered from a man aged 50 to 59 who received an inactivated influenza vaccine. For the CDR3, the DNA is TGTGCCAGCAGCCAGTGGGGGGGACTTATTGCTGAAGCTTTCTTT. As protein: CASSQWGGLIAEAFF.